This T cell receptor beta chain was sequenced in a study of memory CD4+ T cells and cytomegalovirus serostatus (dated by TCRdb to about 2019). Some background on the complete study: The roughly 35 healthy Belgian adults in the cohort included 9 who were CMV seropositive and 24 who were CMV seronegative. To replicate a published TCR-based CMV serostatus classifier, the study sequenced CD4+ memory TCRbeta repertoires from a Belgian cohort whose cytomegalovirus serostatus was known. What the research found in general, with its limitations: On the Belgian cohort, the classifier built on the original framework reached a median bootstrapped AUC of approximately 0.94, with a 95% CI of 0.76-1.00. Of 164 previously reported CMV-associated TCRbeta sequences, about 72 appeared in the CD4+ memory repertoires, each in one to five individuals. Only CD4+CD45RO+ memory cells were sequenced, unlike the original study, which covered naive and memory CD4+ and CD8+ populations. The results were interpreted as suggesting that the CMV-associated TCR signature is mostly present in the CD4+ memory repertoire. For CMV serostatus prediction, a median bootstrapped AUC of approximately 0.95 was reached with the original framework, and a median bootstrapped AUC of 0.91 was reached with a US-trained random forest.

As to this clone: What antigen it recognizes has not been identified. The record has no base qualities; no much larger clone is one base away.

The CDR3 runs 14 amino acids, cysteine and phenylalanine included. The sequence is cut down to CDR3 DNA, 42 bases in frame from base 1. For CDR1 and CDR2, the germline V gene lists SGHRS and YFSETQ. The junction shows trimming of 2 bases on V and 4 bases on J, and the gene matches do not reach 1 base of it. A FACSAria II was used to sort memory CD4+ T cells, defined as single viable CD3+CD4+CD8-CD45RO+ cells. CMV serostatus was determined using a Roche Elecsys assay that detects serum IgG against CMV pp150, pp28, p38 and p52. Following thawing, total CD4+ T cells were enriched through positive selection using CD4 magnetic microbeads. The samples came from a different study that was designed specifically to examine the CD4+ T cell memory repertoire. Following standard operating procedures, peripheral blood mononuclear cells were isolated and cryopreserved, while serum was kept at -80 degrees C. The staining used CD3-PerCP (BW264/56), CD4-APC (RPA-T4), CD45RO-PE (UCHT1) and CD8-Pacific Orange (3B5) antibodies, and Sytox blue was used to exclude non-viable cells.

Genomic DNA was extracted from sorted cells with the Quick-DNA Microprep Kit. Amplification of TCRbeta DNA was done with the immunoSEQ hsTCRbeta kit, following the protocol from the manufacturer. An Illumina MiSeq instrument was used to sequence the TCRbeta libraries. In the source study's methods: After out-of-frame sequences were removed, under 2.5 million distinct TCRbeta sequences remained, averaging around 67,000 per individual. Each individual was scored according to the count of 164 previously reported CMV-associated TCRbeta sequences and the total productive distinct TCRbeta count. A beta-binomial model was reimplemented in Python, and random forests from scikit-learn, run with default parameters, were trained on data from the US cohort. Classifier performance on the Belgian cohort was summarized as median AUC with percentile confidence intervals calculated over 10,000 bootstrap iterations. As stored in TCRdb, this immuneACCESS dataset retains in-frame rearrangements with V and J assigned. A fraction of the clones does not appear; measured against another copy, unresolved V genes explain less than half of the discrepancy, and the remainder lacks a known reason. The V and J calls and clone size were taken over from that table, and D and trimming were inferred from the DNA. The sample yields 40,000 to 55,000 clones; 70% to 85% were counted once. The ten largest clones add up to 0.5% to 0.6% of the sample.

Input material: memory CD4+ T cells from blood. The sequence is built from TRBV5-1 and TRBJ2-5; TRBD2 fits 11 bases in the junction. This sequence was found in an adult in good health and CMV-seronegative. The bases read TGCGCCAGCAGCTTCGGGACTAGCGGAGAGACCCAGTACTTC. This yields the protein CASSFGTSGETQYF. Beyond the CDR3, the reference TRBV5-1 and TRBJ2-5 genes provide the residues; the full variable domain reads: KAGVTQTPRYLIKTRGQQVTLSCSPISGHRSVSWYQQTPGQGLQFLFEYFSETQRNKGNFPGRFSGRQFSNSRSEMNVSTLELGDSALYLCASSFGTSGETQYFGPGTRLLVL.